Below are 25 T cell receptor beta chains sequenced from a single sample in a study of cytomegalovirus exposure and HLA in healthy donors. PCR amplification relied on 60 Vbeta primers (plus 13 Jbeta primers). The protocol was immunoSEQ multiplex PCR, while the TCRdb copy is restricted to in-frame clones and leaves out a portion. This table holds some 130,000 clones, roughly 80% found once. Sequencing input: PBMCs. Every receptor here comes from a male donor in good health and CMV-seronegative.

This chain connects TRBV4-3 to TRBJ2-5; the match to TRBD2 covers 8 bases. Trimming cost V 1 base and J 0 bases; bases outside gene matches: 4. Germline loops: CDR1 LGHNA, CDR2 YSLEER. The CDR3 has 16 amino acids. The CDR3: CASSQGSAGDQETQYF. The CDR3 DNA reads TGCGCCAGCAGCCAAGGATCAGCGGGGGACCAAGAGACCCAGTACTTC.

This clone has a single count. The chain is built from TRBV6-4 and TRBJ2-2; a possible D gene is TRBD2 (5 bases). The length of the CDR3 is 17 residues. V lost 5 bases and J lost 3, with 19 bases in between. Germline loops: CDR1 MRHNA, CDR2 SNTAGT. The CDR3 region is CASSRDSPIGYTGELFF. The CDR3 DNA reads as TGTGCCAGCAGTCGGGATAGTCCCATAGGTTACACCGGGGAGCTGTTTTTT.

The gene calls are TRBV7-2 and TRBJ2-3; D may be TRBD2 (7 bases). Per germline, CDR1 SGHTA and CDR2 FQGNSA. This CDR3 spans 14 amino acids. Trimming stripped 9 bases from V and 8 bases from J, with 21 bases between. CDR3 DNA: TGTGCCAGTACAGCGGGACATATGGGAGCTACGCAGTATTTT. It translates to CASTAGHMGATQYF.

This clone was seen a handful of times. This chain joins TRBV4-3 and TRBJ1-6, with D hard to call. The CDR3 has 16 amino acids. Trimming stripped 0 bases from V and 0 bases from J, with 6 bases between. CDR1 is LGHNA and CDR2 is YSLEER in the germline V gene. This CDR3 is CASSQERSSYNSPLHF. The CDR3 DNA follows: TGCGCCAGCAGCCAAGAGCGGAGCTCCTATAATTCACCCCTCCACTTT.

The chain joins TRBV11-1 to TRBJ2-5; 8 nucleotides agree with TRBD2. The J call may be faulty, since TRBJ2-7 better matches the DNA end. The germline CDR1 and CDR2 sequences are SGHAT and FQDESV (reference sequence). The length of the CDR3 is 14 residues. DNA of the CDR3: TGTGCCAGCAGCTCTAGCGGGTGGGGCTACGAGCAGTACTTC. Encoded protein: CASSSSGWGYEQYF.

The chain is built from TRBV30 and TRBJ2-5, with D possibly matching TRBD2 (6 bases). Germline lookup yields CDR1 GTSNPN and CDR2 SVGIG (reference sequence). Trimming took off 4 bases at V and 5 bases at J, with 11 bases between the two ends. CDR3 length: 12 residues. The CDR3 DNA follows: TGTGCCTGGAAGGTGGGGGGTGAGACCCAGTACTTC. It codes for CAWKVGGETQYF.

CDR3 nucleotide sequence: TGCGCCAGCAGCCAAGCTAGTGTCTCCTACAATGAGCAGTTCTTC. As protein: CASSQASVSYNEQFF. J is TRBJ2-1 and V is TRBV4-1; D ambiguous. Trimming removed 1 base from V and 0 bases from J, with 7 bases in between. The CDR3 totals 15 residues. Germline lookup yields CDR1 MGHRA and CDR2 YSYEKL.

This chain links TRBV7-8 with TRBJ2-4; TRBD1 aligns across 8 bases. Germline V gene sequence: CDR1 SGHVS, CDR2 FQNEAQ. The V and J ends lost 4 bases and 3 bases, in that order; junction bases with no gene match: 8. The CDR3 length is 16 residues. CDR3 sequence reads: CASSSGTGYGKNIQYF. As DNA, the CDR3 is TGTGCCAGCAGCTCAGGGACAGGTTACGGCAAAAACATTCAGTACTTC.

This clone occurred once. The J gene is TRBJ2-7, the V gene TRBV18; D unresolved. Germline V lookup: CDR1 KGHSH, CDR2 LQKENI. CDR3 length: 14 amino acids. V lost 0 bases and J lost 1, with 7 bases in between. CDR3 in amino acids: CASSPPGGSYEQYF. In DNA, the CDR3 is TGTGCCAGCTCACCACCCGGTGGTTCCTACGAGCAGTACTTC. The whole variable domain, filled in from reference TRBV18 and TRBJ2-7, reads NAGVMQNPRHLVRRRGQEARLRCSPMKGHSHVYWYRQLPEEGLKFMVYLQKENIIDESGMPKERFSAEFPKEGPSILRIQQVVRGDSAAYFCASSPPGGSYEQYFGPGTRLTVT.

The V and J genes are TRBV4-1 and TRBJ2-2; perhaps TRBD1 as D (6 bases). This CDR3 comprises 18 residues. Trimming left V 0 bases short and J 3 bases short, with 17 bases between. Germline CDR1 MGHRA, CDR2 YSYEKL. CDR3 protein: CASSQEGRGSRYTGELFF. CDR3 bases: TGCGCCAGCAGCCAAGAGGGCAGGGGATCGCGGTACACCGGGGAGCTGTTTTTT.

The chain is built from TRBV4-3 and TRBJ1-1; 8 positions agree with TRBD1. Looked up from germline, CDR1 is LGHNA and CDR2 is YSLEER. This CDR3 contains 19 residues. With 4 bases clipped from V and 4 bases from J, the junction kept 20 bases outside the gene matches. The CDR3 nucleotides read TGCGCCAGCAGCCGATTCCTAGTGACAGGGGCACTGAAAGGCACTGAAGCTTTCTTT. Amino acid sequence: CASSRFLVTGALKGTEAFF.

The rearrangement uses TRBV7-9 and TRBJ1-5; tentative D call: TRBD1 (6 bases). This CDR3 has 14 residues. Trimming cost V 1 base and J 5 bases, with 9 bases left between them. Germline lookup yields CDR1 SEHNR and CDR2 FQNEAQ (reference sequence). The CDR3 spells CASSLGQDYQPQHF. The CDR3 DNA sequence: TGTGCCAGCAGCTTAGGACAGGATTATCAGCCCCAGCATTTT.

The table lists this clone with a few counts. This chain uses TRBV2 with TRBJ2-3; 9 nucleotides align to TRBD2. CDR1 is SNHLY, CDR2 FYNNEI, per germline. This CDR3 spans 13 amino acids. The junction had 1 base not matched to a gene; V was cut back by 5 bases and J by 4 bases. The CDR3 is CASSPSGADTQYF. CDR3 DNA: TGTGCCAGCAGTCCTAGCGGGGCAGATACGCAGTATTTT.

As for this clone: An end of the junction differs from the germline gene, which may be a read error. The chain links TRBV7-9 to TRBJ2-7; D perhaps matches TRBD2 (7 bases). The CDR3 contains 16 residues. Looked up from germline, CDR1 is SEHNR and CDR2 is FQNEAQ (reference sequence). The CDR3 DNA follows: TGTTCCAGCAGCAATAAGGGGGGGGCGGGCTCCTACGAGCAGTACTTC. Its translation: CSSSNKGGAGSYEQYF.

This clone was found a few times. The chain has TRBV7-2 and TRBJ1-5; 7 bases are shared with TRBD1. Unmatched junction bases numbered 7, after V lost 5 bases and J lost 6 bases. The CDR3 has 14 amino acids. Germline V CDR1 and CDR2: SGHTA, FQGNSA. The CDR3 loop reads CASSPDRVRQPQHF. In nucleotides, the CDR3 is TGTGCCAGCAGCCCTGACAGGGTACGTCAGCCCCAGCATTTT.

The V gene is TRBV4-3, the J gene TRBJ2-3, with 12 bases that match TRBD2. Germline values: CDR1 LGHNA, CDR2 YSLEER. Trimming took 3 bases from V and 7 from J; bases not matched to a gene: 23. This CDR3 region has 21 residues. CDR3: CASSQELSTSGGLGRRHTQYF. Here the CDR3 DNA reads TGCGCCAGCAGCCAGGAACTTTCGACTAGCGGGGGTCTCGGGAGGAGGCATACGCAGTATTTT.

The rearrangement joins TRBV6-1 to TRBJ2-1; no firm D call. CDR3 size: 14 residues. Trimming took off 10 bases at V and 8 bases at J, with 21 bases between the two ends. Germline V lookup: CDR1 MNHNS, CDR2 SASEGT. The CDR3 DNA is TGTGCCATCCTGTACTCGCTAGTCATCGATGAGCAGTTCTTC. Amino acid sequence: CAILYSLVIDEQFF.

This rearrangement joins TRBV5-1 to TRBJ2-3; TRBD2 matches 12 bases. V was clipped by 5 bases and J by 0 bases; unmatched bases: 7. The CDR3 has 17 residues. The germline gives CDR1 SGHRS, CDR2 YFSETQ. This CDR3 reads CASRRSSGGASTDTQYF. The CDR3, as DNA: TGCGCCAGCAGGCGTTCTAGCGGGGGGGCTAGCACAGATACGCAGTATTTT.

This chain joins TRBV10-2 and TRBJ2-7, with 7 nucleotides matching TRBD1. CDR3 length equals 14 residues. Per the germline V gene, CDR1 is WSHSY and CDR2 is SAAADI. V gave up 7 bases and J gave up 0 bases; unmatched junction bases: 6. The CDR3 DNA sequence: TGCGCCAGCAACCGACAGGGCCTCTCCTACGAGCAGTACTTC. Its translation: CASNRQGLSYEQYF.

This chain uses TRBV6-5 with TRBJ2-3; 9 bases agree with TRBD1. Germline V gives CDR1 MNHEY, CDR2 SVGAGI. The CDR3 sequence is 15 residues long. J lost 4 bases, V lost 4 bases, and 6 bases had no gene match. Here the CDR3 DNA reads TGTGCCAGCAGTTCGGGACAGGGATTGGCAGATACGCAGTATTTT. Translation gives CASSSGQGLADTQYF.

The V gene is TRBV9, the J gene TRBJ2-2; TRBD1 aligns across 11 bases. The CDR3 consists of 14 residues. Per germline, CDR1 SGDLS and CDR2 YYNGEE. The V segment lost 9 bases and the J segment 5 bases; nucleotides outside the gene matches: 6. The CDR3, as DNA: TGTGCCACTGGGGGGACAGGGGGAACCGGGGAGCTGTTTTTT. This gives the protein CATGGTGGTGELFF.

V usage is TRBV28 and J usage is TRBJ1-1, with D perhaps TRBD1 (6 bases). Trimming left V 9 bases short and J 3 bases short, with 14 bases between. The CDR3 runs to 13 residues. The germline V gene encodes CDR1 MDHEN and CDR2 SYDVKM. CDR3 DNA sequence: TGTGCCAGTATCGTACAGGGTTACACTGAAGCTTTCTTT. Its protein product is CASIVQGYTEAFF.

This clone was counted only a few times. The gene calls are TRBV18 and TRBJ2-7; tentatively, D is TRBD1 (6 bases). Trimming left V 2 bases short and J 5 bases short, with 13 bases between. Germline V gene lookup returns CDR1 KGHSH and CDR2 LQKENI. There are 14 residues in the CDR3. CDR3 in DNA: TGTGCCAGCTCACCAATTACAGGGCTAGACGAGCAGTACTTC. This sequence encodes CASSPITGLDEQYF. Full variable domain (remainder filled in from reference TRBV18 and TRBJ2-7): NAGVMQNPRHLVRRRGQEARLRCSPMKGHSHVYWYRQLPEEGLKFMVYLQKENIIDESGMPKERFSAEFPKEGPSILRIQQVVRGDSAAYFCASSPITGLDEQYFGPGTRLTVT.

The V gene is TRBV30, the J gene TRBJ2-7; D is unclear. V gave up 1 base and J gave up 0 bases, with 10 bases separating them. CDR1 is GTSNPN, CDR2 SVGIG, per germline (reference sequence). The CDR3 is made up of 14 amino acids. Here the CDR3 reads CAWSGQKNSYEQYF. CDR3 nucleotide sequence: TGTGCCTGGAGTGGGCAGAAAAACTCCTACGAGCAGTACTTC. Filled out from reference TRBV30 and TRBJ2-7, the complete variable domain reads SQTIHQWPATLVQPVGSPLSLECTVEGTSNPNLYWYRQAAGRGLQLLFYSVGIGQISSEVPQNLSASRPQDRQFILSSKKLLLSDSGFYLCAWSGQKNSYEQYFGPGTRLTVT.

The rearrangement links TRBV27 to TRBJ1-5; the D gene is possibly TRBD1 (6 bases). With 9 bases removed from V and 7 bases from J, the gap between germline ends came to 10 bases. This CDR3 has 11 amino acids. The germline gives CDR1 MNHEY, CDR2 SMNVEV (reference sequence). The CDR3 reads CARPRGQPQHF. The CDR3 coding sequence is TGTGCCAGGCCGAGGGGGCAGCCCCAGCATTTT.